Shown below are 19 T cell receptor beta chains from a single sample sequenced in a study of long-term antiretroviral therapy in people with HIV. Researchers report immunoSEQ v3.0 was run at survey level. TCRdb keeps only in-frame clones here, not all; method: immunoSEQ multiplex PCR. The data hold around 17,000 clones, with approximately 95% observed a single time. The sample consisted of unsorted PBMCs, taken less than 13 years after starting antiretroviral therapy. The origin of the receptors is a man aged 25 to 40 with HIV.

The chain uses TRBV6-9 and TRBJ1-1; 7 bases fit TRBD1. Per the germline V gene, CDR1 is MNHGY and CDR2 is SVAAGI. CDR3 length: 13 amino acids. V dropped 5 bases and J dropped 7; count of bases not matched to a gene: 7. CDR3 residues: CASSGGTAHEAFF. The CDR3 bases are TGTGCCAGCAGTGGCGGGACAGCTCATGAAGCTTTCTTT.

The chain links TRBV6-5 to TRBJ1-5; D is ambiguous. This CDR3 has 13 amino acids. The V and J ends lost 6 bases and 7 bases respectively, with 13 bases between them. Germline V gives CDR1 MNHEY, CDR2 SVGAGI. The DNA of the CDR3 is TGTGCCAGCAGAGAGACGGGAGACCAGCCCCAGCATTTT. It encodes CASRETGDQPQHF.

The V and J genes are TRBV7-9 and TRBJ1-6; D gene ambiguous. The CDR3 has 16 amino acids. CDR1 and CDR2 (germline): SEHNR, FQNEAQ (reference sequence). V lost 3 bases and J 0 bases, leaving 9 bases between the germline ends. CDR3 loop: CASSLGKSSYNSPLHF. DNA for the CDR3: TGTGCCAGCAGCTTGGGGAAAAGCTCCTATAATTCACCCCTCCACTTT.

The chain carries TRBV11-2 and TRBJ2-7; 8 bases agree with TRBD1. J lost 3 bases, V lost 5 bases, and 18 bases had no gene match. Germline V gene lookup returns CDR1 SGHAT and CDR2 FQNNGV. This CDR3 is 18 amino acids long. In nucleotides, the CDR3 is TGTGCCAGCAGCAAATCTCTACCCGGACAGGGAAAGTACTACGAGCAGTACTTC. Protein: CASSKSLPGQGKYYEQYF.

The V gene is TRBV4-1, the J gene TRBJ1-3, with D tentatively TRBD1 (6 bases). The germline V gene encodes CDR1 MGHRA and CDR2 YSYEKL. CDR3 size: 16 residues. The V end was cut by 5 bases, the J end by 1 base, with 15 bases between. The CDR3 sequence: CASSSRQGLSGNTIYF. As DNA, the CDR3 is TGCGCCAGCAGCTCCCGGCAGGGGTTATCTGGAAACACCATATATTTT.

The chain uses TRBV11-2 and TRBJ2-5; TRBD2 aligns across 8 bases. The germline CDR1 and CDR2 sequences are SGHAT and FQNNGV. Trimming took 9 bases from V and 4 from J; bases not matched to a gene: 13. CDR3 length: 15 amino acids. The CDR3 nucleotides are TGTGCCAGTCGGGGGGGGGCCTCGTATCTAGAGACCCAGTACTTC. Its protein product is CASRGGASYLETQYF.

The V and J genes are TRBV6-1 and TRBJ2-2; 9 bases fit TRBD1. The V and J ends lost 3 bases and 8 bases, in that order; junction bases with no gene match: 10. The CDR3 has 16 amino acids. CDR1 is MNHNS, CDR2 SASEGT, per germline. Here the CDR3 DNA reads TGTGCCAGCAGTGAGGGGACAGGGCTGGCTACGGGGGAGCTGTTTTTT. This sequence encodes CASSEGTGLATGELFF.

V usage is TRBV10-3 and J usage is TRBJ2-3; tentative D call: TRBD1 (6 bases). V was pared by 6 bases and J by 2 bases, with 15 bases between. Looked up from germline, CDR1 is ENHRY and CDR2 is SYGVKD. The CDR3 loop spans 15 amino acids. The CDR3 DNA sequence: TGTGCCATCAGGCTAACGGGGACATACACAGATACGCAGTATTTT. Encoded protein: CAIRLTGTYTDTQYF.

In its sample, this clone was seen once. CDR3 sequence reads: CASSAESQENIQYF. The DNA for the CDR3 is TGTGCCAGCAGTGCCGAGTCACAAGAAAACATTCAGTACTTC. This rearrangement joins TRBV2 to TRBJ2-4, with unresolved D. The CDR3 is 14 residues long. With 4 bases removed from V and 5 bases from J, the gap between germline ends came to 12 bases. Germline V gives CDR1 SNHLY, CDR2 FYNNEI.

The chain employs TRBV7-2 and TRBJ1-6, with a possible D match to TRBD1 (6 bases). Trimming stripped 3 bases from V and 8 bases from J, with 11 bases between. Germline-derived CDR1 and CDR2 are SGHTA and FQGNSA. CDR3 size: 14 residues. The CDR3 sequence: CASSLVRGDSPLHF. The CDR3 DNA reads as TGTGCCAGCAGCTTGGTCAGGGGTGATTCACCCCTCCACTTT.

This rearrangement joins TRBV29-1 to TRBJ1-2, with TRBD1 matching 7 bases. Unmatched junction bases numbered 10, after V lost 6 bases and J lost 6 bases. The CDR3 is 13 amino acids. The germline gives CDR1 SQVTM, CDR2 ANQGSEA. CDR3 loop: CSVKTGPFDGYTF. CDR3 sequence (DNA): TGCAGCGTCAAGACAGGGCCCTTCGATGGCTACACCTTC.

This chain connects TRBV11-3 to TRBJ1-1; D gene ambiguous. The CDR3 is 15 amino acids. V lost 5 bases to trimming and J lost 0 bases, with 13 bases between them. From germline, CDR1 is SGHNT and CDR2 YENEEA. The chain's CDR3 is CASSQTGRMNTEAFF. The CDR3 coding sequence is TGTGCCAGCAGCCAGACCGGGCGGATGAACACTGAAGCTTTCTTT. Full variable domain (rest looked up from reference TRBV11-3 and TRBJ1-1): EAGVVQSPRYKIIEKKQPVAFWCNPISGHNTLYWYLQNLGQGPELLIRYENEEAVDDSQLPKDRFSAERLKGVDSTLKIQPAELGDSAVYLCASSQTGRMNTEAFFGQGTRLTVV.

The chain carries TRBV28 and TRBJ2-7; D ambiguous. CDR1 MDHEN and CDR2 SYDVKM come from the germline V gene. The length of the CDR3 is 13 residues. Trimming took 2 bases from V and 2 from J, leaving 7 bases between them. CDR3: CASSLAGPYEQYF. The CDR3 DNA sequence: TGTGCCAGCAGTTTAGCCGGGCCCTACGAGCAGTACTTC.

J is TRBJ1-2 and V is TRBV28; 7 nucleotides align to TRBD1. Looked up from germline, CDR1 is MDHEN and CDR2 is SYDVKM. With 11 bases clipped from V and 0 bases from J, the junction kept 9 bases outside the gene matches. This CDR3 region has 14 residues. The CDR3 reads CAAQGGSTNYGYTF. CDR3 coding DNA: TGTGCCGCCCAGGGGGGAAGCACTAACTATGGCTACACCTTC.

The chain has TRBV5-6 and TRBJ2-7; 7 bases agree with TRBD2. V was clipped by 3 bases and J by 5 bases; unmatched bases: 2. Germline V gene lookup returns CDR1 SGHDT and CDR2 YYEEEE. The CDR3 totals 12 residues. The CDR3 bases are TGTGCCAGCAGCTGGGGAGGGGACGAGCAGTACGTC. This translates into CASSWGGDEQYV.

This clone was seen only once. V and J are TRBV10-3 and TRBJ1-6; D is ambiguous. Trimming shortened V by 8 bases and J by 5 bases, and 13 bases separated the two germline ends. Germline V lookup: CDR1 ENHRY, CDR2 SYGVKD. CDR3 length: 14 amino acids. CDR3 DNA: TGTGCCATCGGCGATACGGGAGATAATTCACCCCTCCACTTT. It encodes CAIGDTGDNSPLHF.

This clone appeared once. V is TRBV21-1 and J is TRBJ2-7; the D call TRBD1 from the table was never checked on the DNA. TRBV21-1 is classified as a pseudogene. This CDR3 is built from 15 residues. The CDR3 loop reads CASSKEQNRNVEQYF. The CDR3 nucleotides are TGTGCCAGCAGCAAAGAACAAAACAGGAACGTCGAGCAGTACTTC.

The chain has TRBV15 and TRBJ1-2, with D possibly being TRBD1 (5 bases). This CDR3 has 14 amino acids. V was cut by 8 bases and J by 3 bases, with 16 bases left in between. Germline assignment: CDR1 LNHNV and CDR2 YYDKDF (reference sequence). CDR3 sequence: CATRPPGRDYGYTF. The CDR3, as DNA: TGTGCCACCCGCCCGCCGGGCAGGGACTATGGCTACACCTTC.

This clone was observed a single time. The chain combines TRBV9 with TRBJ2-5; D might be TRBD2 (6 bases). Looked up from germline, CDR1 is SGDLS and CDR2 is YYNGEE. The CDR3 consists of 14 residues. Between the trimmed V and J ends, which lost 6 bases and 2 bases, there was a span of 14 bases. The CDR3 DNA reads as TGTGCCAGCAACTTAGGGACTCGACAAGAGACCCAGTACTTC. Residues: CASNLGTRQETQYF.